This T cell receptor (beta chain) originates from a study of naive and memory T cell subsets. Study-level results: In CD4 and CD8 cells, diversity dropped from naive through EMRA. The power law exponent of TCR abundance differed between naive and memory cells.

From the second PCR step, alpha and beta chains were amplified apart. CMV status came from CD4+ T cell IFNgamma after overnight CMV lysate stimulation of fresh PBMCs. The beta constant-region primer was an equimolar mix of two oligonucleotides covering TRBC1 and TRBC2. Nested alpha and beta constant-region primers with the SP2 primer drove four PCR rounds on ligated cDNA. TCRdb analysed the UMI-ligation and nested PCR reads with MiXCR anew, one entry per CDR3 protein. The table has just over 80,000 distinct CDR3 sequences, 9% seen once. This clonotype was seen at least ten times. What it binds is unknown. The source of this sequence is a human donor in good health. Input material: naive CD8+ T cells from blood.

The CDR3, as DNA: TGTGCCAGCAGTCTAGGGGGCGATACGCAGTATTTT. Its translation: CASSLGGDTQYF. This chain links TRBV12-3 or TRBV12-4 with TRBJ2-3; 7 bases are shared with TRBD1. Trimming cost V 5 bases and J 6 bases; bases outside gene matches: 2. The CDR3 loop spans 12 amino acids.